The clone carrying this T cell receptor beta chain was recorded a few times. What it recognizes is unknown. Sequencing used immunoSEQ multiplex PCR; TCRdb keeps in-frame clones, though not all of them. This table holds 70,000 to 100,000 clones, roughly 84% found once. The CDR3 runs 15 residues. Trimming cost V 5 bases and J 0 bases; bases outside gene matches: 4. CDR1 is SGHVS and CDR2 is FNYEAQ in the germline V gene. This sample is part of a study of OX40 agonist ivuxolimab in advanced cancers. Across the whole study: At 0.01 to 10 mg/kg, ivuxolimab was administered intravenously to patients every 2 weeks. Study-wide findings and caveats: Researchers did not determine the expanded peripheral T cells' antigen specificity. Doses of 0.1 to 3.0 mg/kg were accompanied by clonal expansion of CD4+ and CD8+ blood T cells by week 6.

The material was CD4+ or CD8+ T cells sorted from blood, obtained in a trial of the OX40 agonist ivuxolimab. This rearrangement joins TRBV7-6 to TRBJ1-1, with TRBD1 matching 9 bases. The clonotype was recovered from an adult with an advanced solid tumor such as melanoma, head and neck, liver or kidney cancer. CDR3 in DNA: TGTGCCAGCAGCCCAGGGACAGGGTTGAACACTGAAGCTTTCTTT. Its translation: CASSPGTGLNTEAFF.